Reported below is one T cell receptor (beta chain). Its antigen is unknown. This same CDR3 is encoded by further DNA sequences in the sample. TCRdb keeps only in-frame clones here, not all; method: immunoSEQ multiplex PCR. The sample includes 150,000 to 200,000 clones, under 90% of them seen just once. The entry originates in a study of cytomegalovirus exposure and HLA in healthy donors. The CDR3 is 14 amino acids. Germline loops: CDR1 SGDLS, CDR2 YYNGEE. Trimming at V came to 3 bases and at J to 3 bases, leaving 3 bases not matched to a gene. Study-wide points: Cytomegalovirus association was listed for about 160 TCR beta chains.

What was sequenced was PBMCs. This rearrangement joins TRBV9 to TRBJ2-1; TRBD2 aligns across 7 bases. The clonotype comes from a man between 18 and 35 years old in good health and CMV-seropositive. CDR3 in amino acids: CASSAGGGYNEQFF. CDR3 nucleotides: TGTGCCAGCAGCGCGGGAGGTGGCTACAATGAGCAGTTCTTC. The full variable domain, in which reference TRBV9 and TRBJ2-1 provide the parts outside the CDR3, is DSGVTQTPKHLITATGQRVTLRCSPRSGDLSVYWYQQSLDQGLQFLIQYYNGEERAKGNILERFSAQQFPDLHSELNLSSLELGDSALYFCASSAGGGYNEQFFGPGTRLTVL.